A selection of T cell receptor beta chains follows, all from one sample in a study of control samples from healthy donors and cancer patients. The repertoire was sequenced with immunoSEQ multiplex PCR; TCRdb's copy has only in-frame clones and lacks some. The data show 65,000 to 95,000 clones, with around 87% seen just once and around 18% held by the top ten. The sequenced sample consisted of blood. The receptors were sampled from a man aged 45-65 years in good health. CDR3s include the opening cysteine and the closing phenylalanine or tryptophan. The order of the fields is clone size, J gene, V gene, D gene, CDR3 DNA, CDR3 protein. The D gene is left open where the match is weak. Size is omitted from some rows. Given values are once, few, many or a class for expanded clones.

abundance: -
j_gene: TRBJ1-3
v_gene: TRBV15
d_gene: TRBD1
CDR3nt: TGTGCCACCAGCCCTTTGACAGGGTCTGGAAACACCATATATTTT
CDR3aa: CATSPLTGSGNTIYF

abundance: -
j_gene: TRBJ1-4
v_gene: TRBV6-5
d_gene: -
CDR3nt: TGTGCCAGCAGCCAATTAGGACAGCGCGGCCTGTTTTTT
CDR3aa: CASSQLGQRGLFF

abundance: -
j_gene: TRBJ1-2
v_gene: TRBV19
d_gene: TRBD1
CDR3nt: TGTGCCAGTAGTATAGATCTAGGGACAGGGGGGGTTTTTGGCTATGGCTACACCTTC
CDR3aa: CASSIDLGTGGVFGYGYTF

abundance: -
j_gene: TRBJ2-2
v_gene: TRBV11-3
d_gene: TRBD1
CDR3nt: TGTGCCAGCAGCTTAGTACAAACAGGGGCCGGGGAGCTGTTTTTT
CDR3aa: CASSLVQTGAGELFF

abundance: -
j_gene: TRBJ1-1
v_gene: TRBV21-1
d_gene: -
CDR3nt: TGTGCCAGCAGCCCACCTGGTCGGGACAGGACTAAAGCTTTCTTT
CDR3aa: CASSPPGRDRTKAFF

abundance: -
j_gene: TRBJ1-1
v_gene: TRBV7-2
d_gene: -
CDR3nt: TGTGCCAGCAGCTTAATTAGAGAAACTGAAGCTTTCTTT
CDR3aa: CASSLIRETEAFF

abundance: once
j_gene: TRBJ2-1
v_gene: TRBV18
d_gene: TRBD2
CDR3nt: TGTGCCAGCTCACCGCCAGCGGGAGAAGGGATTTGGGGGGGTGAGCAGTTCTTC
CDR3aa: CASSPPAGEGIWGGEQFF

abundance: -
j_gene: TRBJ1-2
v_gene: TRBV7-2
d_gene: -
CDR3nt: TGTGCCAGCAGCTCGGGGGGGTACTATGGCTACACCTTC
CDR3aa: CASSSGGYYGYTF

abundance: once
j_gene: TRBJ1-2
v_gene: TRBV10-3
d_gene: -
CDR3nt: TGTGCCATCGAACGGACCGGGAGGGATGGCTACACCTTC
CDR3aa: CAIERTGRDGYTF

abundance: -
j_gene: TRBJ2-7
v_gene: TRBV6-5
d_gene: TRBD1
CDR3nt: TGTGCCAGCAAAAGGGACAGGGGAGTAATCGAGCAGTACTTC
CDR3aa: CASKRDRGVIEQYF

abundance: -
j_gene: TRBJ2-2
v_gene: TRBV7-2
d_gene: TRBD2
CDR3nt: TGTGCCAGCAGCCCTAGCGGGAGGGCCGAGGAGCTGTTTTTT
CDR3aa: CASSPSGRAEELFF

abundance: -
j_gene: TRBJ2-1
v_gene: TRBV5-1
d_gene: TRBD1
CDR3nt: TGCGCCAGCAGCATCTTACAGGGGGTATACAATGAGCAGTTCTTC
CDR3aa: CASSILQGVYNEQFF

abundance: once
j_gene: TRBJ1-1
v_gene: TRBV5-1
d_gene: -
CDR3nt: TGCGCCAGCAGCTTGATGGGGGCGTCGGCCACTGAAGCTTTCTTT
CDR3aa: CASSLMGASATEAFF

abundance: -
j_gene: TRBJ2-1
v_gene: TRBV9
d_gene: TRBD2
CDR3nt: TGTGCCAGCAGCCTCCGGGCTAGCGGTTACAATGAGCAGTTCTTC
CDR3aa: CASSLRASGYNEQFF

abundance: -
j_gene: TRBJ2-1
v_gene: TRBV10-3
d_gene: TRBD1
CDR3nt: TGTGCCATCAGTGAGCGGGACAGCTCTCTCCCTGGGGGTGAGCAGTTCTTC
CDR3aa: CAISERDSSLPGGEQFF

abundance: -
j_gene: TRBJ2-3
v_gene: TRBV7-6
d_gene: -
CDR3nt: TGTGCCAGCAGCGTCGGGGACGCGCAGTATTTT
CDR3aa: CASSVGDAQYF

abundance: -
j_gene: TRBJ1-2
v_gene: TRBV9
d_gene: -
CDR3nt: TGTGCCAGCAGCGTAGGCCTTCCTTACCTGACCGGCTACACCTTC
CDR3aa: CASSVGLPYLTGYTF